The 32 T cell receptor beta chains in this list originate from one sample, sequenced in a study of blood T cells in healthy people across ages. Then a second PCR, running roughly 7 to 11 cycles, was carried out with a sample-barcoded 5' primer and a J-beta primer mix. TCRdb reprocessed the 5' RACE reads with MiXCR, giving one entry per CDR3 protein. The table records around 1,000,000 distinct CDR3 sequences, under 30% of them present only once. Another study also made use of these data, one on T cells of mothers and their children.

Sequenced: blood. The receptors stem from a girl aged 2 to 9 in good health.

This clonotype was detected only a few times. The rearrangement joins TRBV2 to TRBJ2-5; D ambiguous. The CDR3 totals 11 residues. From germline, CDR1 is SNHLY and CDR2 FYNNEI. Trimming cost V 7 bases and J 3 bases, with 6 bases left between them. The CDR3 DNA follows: TGTGCCAGCAAGTTTGAAGAGACCCAGTACTTC. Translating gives CASKFEETQYF. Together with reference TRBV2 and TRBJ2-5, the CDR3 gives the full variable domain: EPEVTQTPSHQVTQMGQEVILRCVPISNHLYFYWYRQILGQKVEFLVSFYNNEISEKSEIFDDQFSVERPDGSNFTLKIRSTKLEDSAMYFCASKFEETQYFGPGTRLLVL.

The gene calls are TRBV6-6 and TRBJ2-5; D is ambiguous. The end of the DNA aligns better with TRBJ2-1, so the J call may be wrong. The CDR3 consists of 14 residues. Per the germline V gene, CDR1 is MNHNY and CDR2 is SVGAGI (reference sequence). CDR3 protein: CASSYRSLQNEQFF. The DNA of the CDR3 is TGTGCCAGCAGTTACAGATCTCTCCAAAATGAGCAGTTCTTC.

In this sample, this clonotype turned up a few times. The DNA for the CDR3 is TGTGCCAGCAGCTTAGTAGCAGGGGCCGGTCTGTACGAGCAGTACTTC. Translation gives CASSLVAGAGLYEQYF. The gene calls are TRBV7-8 and TRBJ2-5; maybe TRBD1 (6 bases). Gene TRBJ2-7 matches the end of the DNA better, so the J call may be wrong. CDR1 is SGHVS, CDR2 FQNEAQ, per germline. The CDR3 length is 16 residues.

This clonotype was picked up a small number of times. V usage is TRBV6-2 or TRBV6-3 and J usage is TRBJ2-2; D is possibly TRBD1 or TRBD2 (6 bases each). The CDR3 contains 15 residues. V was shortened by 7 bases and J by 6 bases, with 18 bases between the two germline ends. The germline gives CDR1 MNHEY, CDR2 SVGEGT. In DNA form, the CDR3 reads TGTGCCAGCACCCAGGGGACCCCTAGCGCCGGGGAGCTGTTTTTT. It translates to CASTQGTPSAGELFF.

CDR3 in amino acids: CASSFLDGQETQYF. CDR3 in DNA: TGCGCCAGCAGCTTCTTGGACGGACAAGAGACCCAGTACTTC. V and J are TRBV5-1 and TRBJ2-5; no clear D. The V end was cut by 2 bases, the J end by 2 bases, with 10 bases between. There are 14 residues in the CDR3. Germline CDR1 is SGHRS and CDR2 is YFSETQ.

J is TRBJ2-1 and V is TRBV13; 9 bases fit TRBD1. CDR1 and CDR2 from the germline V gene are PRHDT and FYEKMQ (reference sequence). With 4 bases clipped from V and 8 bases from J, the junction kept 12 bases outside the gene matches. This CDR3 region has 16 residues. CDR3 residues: CASSSNTGGKGDEQFF. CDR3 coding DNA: TGTGCCAGCAGCTCGAACACAGGGGGCAAAGGAGATGAGCAGTTCTTC.

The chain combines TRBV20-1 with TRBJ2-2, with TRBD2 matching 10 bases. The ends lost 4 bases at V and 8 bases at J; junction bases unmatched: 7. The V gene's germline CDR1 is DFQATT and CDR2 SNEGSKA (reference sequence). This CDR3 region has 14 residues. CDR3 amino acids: CSAKTSGALGELFF. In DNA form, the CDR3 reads TGCAGTGCTAAAACTAGCGGGGCTTTAGGGGAGCTGTTTTTT.

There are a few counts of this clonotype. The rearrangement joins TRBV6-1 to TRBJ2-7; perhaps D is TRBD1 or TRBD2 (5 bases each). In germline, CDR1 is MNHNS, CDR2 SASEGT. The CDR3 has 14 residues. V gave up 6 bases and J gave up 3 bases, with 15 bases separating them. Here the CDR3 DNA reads TGTGCCAGCAGAGACCCGGGGCGACACTACGAGCAGTACTTC. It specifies CASRDPGRHYEQYF.

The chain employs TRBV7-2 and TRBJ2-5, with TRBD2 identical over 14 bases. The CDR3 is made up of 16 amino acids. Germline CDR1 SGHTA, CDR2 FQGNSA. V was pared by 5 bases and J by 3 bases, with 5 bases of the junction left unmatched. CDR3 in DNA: TGTGCCAGCAGCCAAGGGGGACTAGCGGGGGAAGAGACCCAGTACTTC. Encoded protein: CASSQGGLAGEETQYF.

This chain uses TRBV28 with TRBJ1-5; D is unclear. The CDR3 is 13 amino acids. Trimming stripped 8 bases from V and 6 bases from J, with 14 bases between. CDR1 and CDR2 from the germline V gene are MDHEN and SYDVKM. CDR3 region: CASQRHLGQPQHF. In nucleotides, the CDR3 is TGTGCCAGCCAGAGACATTTAGGTCAGCCCCAGCATTTT.

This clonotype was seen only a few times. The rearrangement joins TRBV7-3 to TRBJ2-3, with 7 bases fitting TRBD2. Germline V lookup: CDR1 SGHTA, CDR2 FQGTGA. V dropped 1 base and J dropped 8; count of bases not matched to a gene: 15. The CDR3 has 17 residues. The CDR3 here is CASSLSAASGSPGTQYF. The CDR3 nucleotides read TGTGCCAGCAGCTTAAGCGCAGCTAGCGGATCCCCGGGTACGCAGTATTTT.

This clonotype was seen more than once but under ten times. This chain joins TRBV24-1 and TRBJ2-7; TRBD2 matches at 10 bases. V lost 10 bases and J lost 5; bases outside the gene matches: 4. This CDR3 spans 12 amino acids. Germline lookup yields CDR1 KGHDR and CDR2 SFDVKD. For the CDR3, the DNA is TGTGCCACGGGACTAGCGAGCAACGAGCAGTACTTC. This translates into CATGLASNEQYF.

The CDR3 DNA reads as TGTGCCAGCAGTCCACGGACAGGGGATTCACCCCTCCACTTT. Encoded protein: CASSPRTGDSPLHF. V is TRBV28 and J is TRBJ1-6, with 9 bases that match TRBD1. V lost 5 bases and J lost 8; bases outside the gene matches: 4. In germline, CDR1 is MDHEN, CDR2 SYDVKM. The CDR3 is made up of 14 amino acids. Combining the CDR3 with reference TRBV28 and TRBJ1-6 gives the whole variable domain DVKVTQSSRYLVKRTGEKVFLECVQDMDHENMFWYRQDPGLGLRLIYFSYDVKMKEKGDIPEGYSVSREKKERFSLILESASTNQTSMYLCASSPRTGDSPLHFGNGTRLTVT.

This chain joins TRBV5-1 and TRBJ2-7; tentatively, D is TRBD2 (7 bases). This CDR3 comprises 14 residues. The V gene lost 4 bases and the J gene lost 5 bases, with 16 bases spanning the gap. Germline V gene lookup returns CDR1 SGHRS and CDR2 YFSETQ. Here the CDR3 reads CASSPGGQPNEQYF. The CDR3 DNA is TGCGCCAGCAGCCCGGGGGGACAACCCAACGAGCAGTACTTC.

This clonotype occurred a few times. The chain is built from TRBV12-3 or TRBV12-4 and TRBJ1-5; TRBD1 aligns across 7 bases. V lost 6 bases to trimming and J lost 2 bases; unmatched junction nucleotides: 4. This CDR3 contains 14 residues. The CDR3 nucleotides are TGTGCCAGCAGACCCGGGACAGGCAATCAGCCCCAGCATTTT. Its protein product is CASRPGTGNQPQHF.

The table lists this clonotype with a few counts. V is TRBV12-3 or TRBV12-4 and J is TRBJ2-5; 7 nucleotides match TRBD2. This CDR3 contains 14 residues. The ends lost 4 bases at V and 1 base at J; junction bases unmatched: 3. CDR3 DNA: TGTGCCAGCAGTTGGCGGGGGACCCAAGAGACCCAGTACTTC. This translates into CASSWRGTQETQYF.

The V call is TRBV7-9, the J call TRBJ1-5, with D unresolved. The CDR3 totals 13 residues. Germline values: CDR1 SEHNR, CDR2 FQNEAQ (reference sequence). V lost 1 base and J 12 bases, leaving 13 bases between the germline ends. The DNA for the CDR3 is TGTGCCAGCAGCTTAGTTGGGGAATGGGACCAGCATTTT. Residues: CASSLVGEWDQHF.

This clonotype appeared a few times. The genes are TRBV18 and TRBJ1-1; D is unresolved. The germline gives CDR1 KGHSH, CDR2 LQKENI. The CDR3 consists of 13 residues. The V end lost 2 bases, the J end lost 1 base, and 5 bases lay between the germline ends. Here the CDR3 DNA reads TGTGCCAGCTCACCAGAAGCGAACACTGAAGCTTTCTTT. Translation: CASSPEANTEAFF.

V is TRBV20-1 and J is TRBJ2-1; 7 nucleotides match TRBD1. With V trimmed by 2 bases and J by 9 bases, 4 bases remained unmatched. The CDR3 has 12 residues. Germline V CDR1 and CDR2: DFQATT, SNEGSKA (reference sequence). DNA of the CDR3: TGCAGTGCTAGAAGCAGGGGGAGTGAGCAGTTCTTC. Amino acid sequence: CSARSRGSEQFF.

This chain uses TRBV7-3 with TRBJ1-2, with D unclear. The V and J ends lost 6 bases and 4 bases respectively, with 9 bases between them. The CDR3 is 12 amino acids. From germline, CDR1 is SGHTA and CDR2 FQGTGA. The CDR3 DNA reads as TGTGCCAGCAGTCGCGGGGTCTATGGCTACACCTTC. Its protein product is CASSRGVYGYTF.

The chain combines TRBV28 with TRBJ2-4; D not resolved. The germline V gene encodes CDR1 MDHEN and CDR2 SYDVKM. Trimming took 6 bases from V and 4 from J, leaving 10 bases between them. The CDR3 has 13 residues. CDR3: CASRRSEKNIQYF. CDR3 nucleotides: TGTGCCAGCAGGAGAAGTGAGAAAAACATTCAGTACTTC.

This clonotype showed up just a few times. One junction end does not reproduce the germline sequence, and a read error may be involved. Here the CDR3 reads CASSPLTGVKTEAFF. For the CDR3, the DNA is TGTGCCAGCAGCCCGTTGACAGGGGTGAAAACTGAAGCTTTCTTT. The chain recombines TRBV11-2 with TRBJ1-1; 8 bases are shared with TRBD1. CDR1 and CDR2 (germline): SGHAT, FQNNGV. CDR3 length: 15 amino acids. Combining the CDR3 with reference TRBV11-2 and TRBJ1-1 gives the whole variable domain EAGVAQSPRYKIIEKRQSVAFWCNPISGHATLYWYQQILGQGPKLLIQFQNNGVVDDSQLPKDRFSAERLKGVDSTLKIQPAKLEDSAVYLCASSPLTGVKTEAFFGQGTRLTVV.

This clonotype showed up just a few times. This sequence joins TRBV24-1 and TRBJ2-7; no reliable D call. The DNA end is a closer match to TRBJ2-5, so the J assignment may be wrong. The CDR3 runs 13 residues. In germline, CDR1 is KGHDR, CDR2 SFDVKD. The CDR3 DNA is TGTGCCACCAGTGAGGGTTTTGGGGAGACCCAGTACTTC. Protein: CATSEGFGETQYF.

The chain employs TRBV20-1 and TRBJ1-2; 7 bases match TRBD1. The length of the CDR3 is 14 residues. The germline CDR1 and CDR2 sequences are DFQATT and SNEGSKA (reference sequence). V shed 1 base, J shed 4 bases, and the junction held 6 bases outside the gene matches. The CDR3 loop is CSARGIRGFYGYTF. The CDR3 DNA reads TGCAGTGCTAGAGGTATCAGGGGGTTCTATGGCTACACCTTC.

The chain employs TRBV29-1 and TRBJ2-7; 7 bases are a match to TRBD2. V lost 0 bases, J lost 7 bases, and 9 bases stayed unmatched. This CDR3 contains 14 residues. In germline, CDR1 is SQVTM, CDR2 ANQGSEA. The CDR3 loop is CSVEDWREGQEQYF. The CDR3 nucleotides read TGCAGCGTTGAAGATTGGAGGGAGGGCCAAGAGCAGTACTTC.

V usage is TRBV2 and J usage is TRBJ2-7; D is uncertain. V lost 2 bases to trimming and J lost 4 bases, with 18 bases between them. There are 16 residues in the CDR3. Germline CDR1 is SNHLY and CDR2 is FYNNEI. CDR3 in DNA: TGTGCCAGCAGTGAATTTCAAGAGAGAACCGATTACGAGCAGTACTTC. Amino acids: CASSEFQERTDYEQYF.

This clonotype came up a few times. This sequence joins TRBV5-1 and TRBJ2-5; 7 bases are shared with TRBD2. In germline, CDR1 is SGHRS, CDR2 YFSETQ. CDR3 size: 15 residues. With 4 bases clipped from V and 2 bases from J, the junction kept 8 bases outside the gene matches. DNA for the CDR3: TGCGCCAGCAGCCGTGGCCCGGGACTACAAGAGACCCAGTACTTC. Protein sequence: CASSRGPGLQETQYF. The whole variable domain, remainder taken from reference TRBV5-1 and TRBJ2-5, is KAGVTQTPRYLIKTRGQQVTLSCSPISGHRSVSWYQQTPGQGLQFLFEYFSETQRNKGNFPGRFSGRQFSNSRSEMNVSTLELGDSALYLCASSRGPGLQETQYFGPGTRLLVL.

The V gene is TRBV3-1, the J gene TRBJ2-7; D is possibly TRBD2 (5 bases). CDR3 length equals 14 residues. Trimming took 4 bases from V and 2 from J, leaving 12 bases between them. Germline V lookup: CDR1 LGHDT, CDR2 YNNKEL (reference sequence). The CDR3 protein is CASSPTRTAYEQYF. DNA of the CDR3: TGTGCCAGCAGCCCCACTAGGACGGCCTACGAGCAGTACTTC.

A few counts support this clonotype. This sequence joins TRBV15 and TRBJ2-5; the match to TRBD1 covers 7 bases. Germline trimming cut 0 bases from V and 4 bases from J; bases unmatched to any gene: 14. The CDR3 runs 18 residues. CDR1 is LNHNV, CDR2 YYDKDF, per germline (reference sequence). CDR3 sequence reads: CATSREGTVGNSRETQYF. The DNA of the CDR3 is TGTGCCACCAGCAGAGAAGGGACAGTCGGGAATTCACGAGAGACCCAGTACTTC.

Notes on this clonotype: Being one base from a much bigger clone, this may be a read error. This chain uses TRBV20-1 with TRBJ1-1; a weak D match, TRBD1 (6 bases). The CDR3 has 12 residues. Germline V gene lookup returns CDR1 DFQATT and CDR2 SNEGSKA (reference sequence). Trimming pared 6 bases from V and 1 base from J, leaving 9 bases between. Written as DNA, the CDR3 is TGCAGTGCAAACAGGGCGAACACTGAAGCTTTCTTT. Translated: CSANRANTEAFF.

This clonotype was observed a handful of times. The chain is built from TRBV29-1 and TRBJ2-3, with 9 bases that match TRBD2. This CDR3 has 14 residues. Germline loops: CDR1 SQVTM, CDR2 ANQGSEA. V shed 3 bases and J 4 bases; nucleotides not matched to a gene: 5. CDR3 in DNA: TGCAGCGTTGACCTAGCGGGGTATCCAGATACGCAGTATTTT. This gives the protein CSVDLAGYPDTQYF.

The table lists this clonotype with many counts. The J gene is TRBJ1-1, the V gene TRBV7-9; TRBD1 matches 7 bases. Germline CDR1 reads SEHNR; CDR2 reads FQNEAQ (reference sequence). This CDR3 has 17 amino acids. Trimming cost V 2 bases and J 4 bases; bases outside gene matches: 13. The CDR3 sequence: CASSLPKGQGVSTEAFF. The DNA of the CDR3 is TGTGCCAGCAGCTTACCCAAGGGCCAGGGGGTATCCACTGAAGCTTTCTTT.